A single sample is the source of the 28 T cell receptor beta chains below, sequenced in a study of shared clonotypes between healthy human individuals. The data were produced by immunoSEQ multiplex PCR, yet TCRdb's version contains in-frame clones alone and is incomplete. The repertoire holds under 600,000 clones, with 95% to 98% as singletons. Terminally differentiated effector memory CD45RA+ cells were excluded by CCR7 positive selection of CD45RO-negative cells. Sequencing was done on a sample of naive CD8+ T cells sorted from blood. The receptors were gathered from a young man in good health.

The gene calls are TRBV7-8 and TRBJ2-7, with D perhaps TRBD1 or TRBD2 (5 bases each). Trimming stripped 3 bases from V and 3 bases from J, with 9 bases between. The germline V gene has CDR1 SGHVS and CDR2 FQNEAQ. This CDR3 is built from 13 residues. CDR3 protein: CASSFRDGYEQYF. In DNA, the CDR3 is TGTGCCAGCAGCTTCCGGGACGGCTACGAGCAGTACTTC.

There are a few counts of this clone. The chain links TRBV9 to TRBJ2-3; D unclear. The germline V gene has CDR1 SGDLS and CDR2 YYNGEE. CDR3 length: 14 amino acids. V was clipped by 0 bases and J by 4 bases, with 9 bases between them. In DNA, the CDR3 is TGTGCCAGCAGCGTAGGTTCTAGTGCAGATACGCAGTATTTT. It yields the protein CASSVGSSADTQYF.

Note on this clone: This CDR3 is also generated by other DNA sequences in the sample. This sequence joins TRBV27 and TRBJ2-7; D is uncertain. From germline, CDR1 is MNHEY and CDR2 SMNVEV (reference sequence). CDR3 length: 13 amino acids. Trimming removed 3 bases from V and 2 bases from J, with 8 bases in between. This CDR3 reads CASSLGGTYEQYF. The DNA for the CDR3 is TGTGCCAGCAGTTTGGGCGGTACCTACGAGCAGTACTTC.

The genes are TRBV28 and TRBJ2-7; TRBD2 matches at 8 bases. The V segment lost 10 bases and the J segment 12 bases; nucleotides outside the gene matches: 23. The germline gives CDR1 MDHEN, CDR2 SYDVKM. There are 15 residues in the CDR3. The CDR3 DNA is TGTGCCACAAGCGATACGGGGGGGCTAGCGGATCGCTGGTACTTC. Translated, it gives CATSDTGGLADRWYF.

The chain uses TRBV21-1 and TRBJ2-2; the listed D gene, TRBD1, was not tested against the DNA. TRBV21-1 is designated a pseudogene. The length of the CDR3 is 17 residues. The CDR3 protein is CASSKGWDREVGGELFF. CDR3 sequence (DNA): TGTGCCAGCAGCAAAGGATGGGACAGGGAAGTTGGCGGGGAGCTGTTTTTT.

The V call is TRBV28, the J call TRBJ2-7; TRBD1 might be the D (6 bases). This CDR3 contains 13 residues. In germline, CDR1 is MDHEN, CDR2 SYDVKM. Trimming cost V 5 bases and J 3 bases, with 11 bases left between them. The CDR3 DNA reads TGTGCCAGCAGTACCCGGGACAACTACGAGCAGTACTTC. It yields the protein CASSTRDNYEQYF.

V usage is TRBV4-1 and J usage is TRBJ2-7; possibly TRBD1 or TRBD2 for D (6 bases each). The V end was cut by 1 base, the J end by 4 bases, with 14 bases between. The CDR3 consists of 15 residues. The V gene's germline CDR1 is MGHRA and CDR2 YSYEKL. The CDR3 protein is CASSQVDGGRYEQYF. DNA for the CDR3: TGCGCCAGCAGCCAAGTTGACGGGGGCAGGTACGAGCAGTACTTC.

This clone was observed once. V is TRBV11-3 and J is TRBJ2-1, with D possibly being TRBD1 or TRBD2 (5 bases each). The CDR3 length is 13 residues. Trimming pared 4 bases from V and 10 bases from J, leaving 14 bases between. Per germline, CDR1 SGHNT and CDR2 YENEEA. As DNA, the CDR3 is TGTGCCAGCAGCTCCTGGGGGTATGGCGAGCAGTTCTTC. It is translated as CASSSWGYGEQFF.

V and J are TRBV15 and TRBJ2-5, with D possibly being TRBD2 (5 bases). V was clipped by 9 bases and J by 2 bases, with 16 bases between them. The CDR3 sequence is 14 residues long. Germline-derived CDR1 and CDR2 are LNHNV and YYDKDF (reference sequence). CDR3 sequence (DNA): TGTGCCACTCCTTTTCCGGGATTACAAGAGACCCAGTACTTC. Translated, it gives CATPFPGLQETQYF.

This rearrangement joins TRBV6-1 to TRBJ2-1; no firm D call. The germline V gene has CDR1 MNHNS and CDR2 SASEGT. Trimming removed 7 bases from V and 5 bases from J, with 12 bases in between. The CDR3 has 13 residues. The CDR3 nucleotides are TGTGCCAGCATCCGGACGGTGGACAATGAGCAGTTCTTC. This translates into CASIRTVDNEQFF.

The V call is TRBV4-2, the J call TRBJ2-1; D uncertain. Trimming stripped 0 bases from V and 7 bases from J, with 16 bases between. The CDR3 sequence is 16 residues long. Germline V gene sequence: CDR1 LGHNA, CDR2 YNFKEQ. CDR3: CASSQEDRVRGNEQFF. The CDR3 bases are TGTGCCAGCAGCCAAGAGGATAGGGTGCGCGGAAATGAGCAGTTCTTC.

The chain is built from TRBV10-3 and TRBJ2-7; D unclear. The CDR3 spans 14 residues. V shed 0 bases and J shed 4 bases, with 10 bases lying between them. Germline CDR1 and CDR2: ENHRY and SYGVKD. The CDR3 reads CAISESGTLYEQYF. The CDR3 nucleotides are TGTGCCATCAGTGAGTCCGGCACGTTATACGAGCAGTACTTC.

The chain carries TRBV5-1 and TRBJ2-5; 8 bases agree with TRBD2. The germline V gene has CDR1 SGHRS and CDR2 YFSETQ. J was trimmed by 2 bases and V by 2 bases; bases with no gene match: 5. The CDR3 has 15 residues. CDR3 protein: CASSFLAGAQETQYF. As DNA, the CDR3 is TGCGCCAGCAGCTTTCTAGCGGGCGCTCAAGAGACCCAGTACTTC.

CDR3 DNA sequence: TGTGCCAGCAGCAACATAGCGGGAACAGCCAATGAGCAGTTCTTC. It yields the protein CASSNIAGTANEQFF. V gene TRBV5-5 combines with J gene TRBJ2-1; 8 bases fit TRBD2. The CDR3 is 15 residues long. Per the germline V gene, CDR1 is SGHKS and CDR2 is YYEKEE (reference sequence). J was trimmed by 6 bases and V by 4 bases; bases with no gene match: 9.

V usage is TRBV5-1 and J usage is TRBJ2-7; 13 positions agree with TRBD2. The V gene end was trimmed by 2 bases and the J gene end by 2 bases; junction bases not matched to a gene: 1. Germline lookup yields CDR1 SGHRS and CDR2 YFSETQ. The CDR3 runs to 15 residues. DNA of the CDR3: TGCGCCAGCAGCTTAGGGACTAGCGGGGCCTACGAGCAGTACTTC. Amino acids: CASSLGTSGAYEQYF.

The chain links TRBV28 to TRBJ1-1, with 8 bases matching TRBD1. Germline CDR1 MDHEN, CDR2 SYDVKM. The CDR3 length is 14 residues. V was pared by 5 bases and J by 1 base, with 3 bases of the junction left unmatched. The DNA for the CDR3 is TGTGCCAGCAGTCAAGACAGGGGGAACACTGAAGCTTTCTTT. This codes for CASSQDRGNTEAFF. Filled out from reference TRBV28 and TRBJ1-1, the complete variable domain reads DVKVTQSSRYLVKRTGEKVFLECVQDMDHENMFWYRQDPGLGLRLIYFSYDVKMKEKGDIPEGYSVSREKKERFSLILESASTNQTSMYLCASSQDRGNTEAFFGQGTRLTVV.

The chain is built from TRBV15 and TRBJ2-2; tentatively, D is TRBD1 or TRBD2 (5 bases each). Trimming pared 9 bases from V and 6 bases from J, leaving 20 bases between. CDR1 and CDR2 from the germline V gene are LNHNV and YYDKDF (reference sequence). The CDR3 has 15 amino acids. The chain's CDR3 is CATTPGPSSAGELFF. CDR3 nucleotides: TGTGCCACGACCCCGGGACCCTCCTCGGCCGGGGAGCTGTTTTTT.

The chain links TRBV2 to TRBJ1-2; possible D gene TRBD1, 6 bases. The CDR3 consists of 12 residues. Germline V CDR1 and CDR2: SNHLY, FYNNEI. V was clipped by 11 bases and J by 6 bases, with 16 bases between them. This CDR3 is CALRGGRNGYTF. The CDR3 bases are TGTGCCCTTAGGGGGGGCCGGAATGGCTACACCTTC.

The chain couples TRBV27 to TRBJ2-1; 9 nucleotides align to TRBD2. The CDR3 is 16 amino acids. Looked up from germline, CDR1 is MNHEY and CDR2 is SMNVEV (reference sequence). V trimming: 0 bases; J trimming: 4 bases; junction bases outside the gene matches: 4. The CDR3 is CASSLSPSGAYNEQFF. CDR3 bases: TGTGCCAGCAGTTTATCGCCTAGCGGGGCGTACAATGAGCAGTTCTTC.

The CDR3 spells CSTVGLGFMDEQFF. The CDR3, as DNA: TGCAGCACCGTGGGGCTAGGGTTTATGGATGAGCAGTTCTTC. V and J are TRBV29-1 and TRBJ2-1; D might be TRBD1 (5 bases). V lost 8 bases and J lost 8, with 22 bases in between. This CDR3 spans 14 amino acids. Germline V gives CDR1 SQVTM, CDR2 ANQGSEA.

This sequence joins TRBV29-1 and TRBJ2-1; D unresolved. CDR3 size: 16 residues. V was clipped by 1 base and J by 2 bases, with 15 bases between them. The germline gives CDR1 SQVTM, CDR2 ANQGSEA. This CDR3 reads CSVEGPLGSPYNEQFF. In nucleotides, the CDR3 is TGCAGCGTTGAAGGCCCTCTAGGGTCCCCCTACAATGAGCAGTTCTTC.

The chain uses TRBV7-9 and TRBJ1-1, with unresolved D. Trimming pared 1 base from V and 7 bases from J, leaving 22 bases between. This CDR3 has 17 amino acids. Germline V lookup: CDR1 SEHNR, CDR2 FQNEAQ (reference sequence). The CDR3, as DNA: TGTGCCAGCAGCTTAGATGTTTTTTCCGGGTCACGAGTTGAAGCTTTCTTT. Translation gives CASSLDVFSGSRVEAFF.

This rearrangement joins TRBV7-8 to TRBJ1-2; the match to TRBD1 covers 7 bases. The V gene end was trimmed by 5 bases and the J gene end by 5 bases; junction bases not matched to a gene: 11. The CDR3 consists of 15 residues. Germline V gene lookup returns CDR1 SGHVS and CDR2 FQNEAQ. The CDR3 region is CASSPPGGREYGYTF. The CDR3 nucleotides read TGTGCCAGCAGCCCCCCAGGGGGGCGTGAATATGGCTACACCTTC.

The chain uses TRBV27 and TRBJ2-7, with D possibly matching TRBD2 (5 bases). V dropped 5 bases and J dropped 0 bases, with 8 bases sitting between them. CDR1 is MNHEY and CDR2 is SMNVEV in the germline V gene (reference sequence). This CDR3 has 13 amino acids. CDR3 in amino acids: CASSHGVSYEQYF. Written as DNA, the CDR3 is TGTGCCAGCAGTCACGGGGTCTCCTACGAGCAGTACTTC.

The gene calls are TRBV10-1 and TRBJ2-2; 7 bases match TRBD1. This CDR3 comprises 17 residues. With V trimmed by 7 bases and J by 2 bases, 13 bases remained unmatched. In germline, CDR1 is WNHNN, CDR2 SYGVQD (reference sequence). The CDR3 here is CASTPDRPSTNTGELFF. CDR3 bases: TGCGCCAGCACCCCGGACAGGCCCTCCACCAACACCGGGGAGCTGTTTTTT.

This chain uses TRBV7-9 with TRBJ2-7; 7 nucleotides align to TRBD1. The ends lost 5 bases at V and 6 bases at J; junction bases unmatched: 10. This CDR3 spans 14 amino acids. Germline V lookup: CDR1 SEHNR, CDR2 FQNEAQ (reference sequence). The DNA for the CDR3 is TGTGCCAGCAGCCCATGGGACAGTCCTTTCGAGCAGTACTTC. Encoded protein: CASSPWDSPFEQYF. Full variable domain (rest looked up from reference TRBV7-9 and TRBJ2-7): DTGVSQNPRHKITKRGQNVTFRCDPISEHNRLYWYRQTLGQGPEFLTYFQNEAQLEKSRLLSDRFSAERPKGSFSTLEIQRTEQGDSAMYLCASSPWDSPFEQYFGPGTRLTVT.

The chain carries TRBV4-1 and TRBJ1-1; TRBD1 matches at 11 bases. CDR1 and CDR2 from the germline V gene are MGHRA and YSYEKL. CDR3 length: 15 amino acids. Trimming cost V 2 bases and J 3 bases; bases outside gene matches: 2. CDR3 sequence: CASSQPDRGHTEAFF. CDR3 DNA: TGCGCCAGCAGCCAACCGGACAGGGGGCACACTGAAGCTTTCTTT.

The V gene is TRBV15, the J gene TRBJ2-1; possible D gene TRBD2, 5 bases. The CDR3 extends over 18 amino acids. With 2 bases removed from V and 6 bases from J, the gap between germline ends came to 23 bases. The germline gives CDR1 LNHNV, CDR2 YYDKDF (reference sequence). Here the CDR3 DNA reads TGTGCCACCAGCAGATTCCTTGAGGGTACAGATAGCCTCAATGAGCAGTTCTTC. It encodes CATSRFLEGTDSLNEQFF.